This T cell receptor beta chain came from a study of T cell responses to AZD1222 COVID-19 vaccine. Regarding the study as a whole: With dominance at 160-218 and 743-854, vaccine-associated CD4 TCRs spanned spike. With two AZD1222 doses given, Spike-specific TCR breadth and depth both rose. Scientists sampled the repertoires only once the peak T cell response had passed. Clonal diversity was possibly underestimated, and white British individuals and females predominated among donors.

The table came from immunoSEQ multiplex PCR; TCRdb's copy has only in-frame clones and leaves some out. Seen here are 130,000 to 150,000 clones, about 92% observed once, and the top ten hold around 1.9%. As regards this clone: Its antigen is still unknown.

The CDR3 is made up of 15 amino acids. Per germline, CDR1 KGHSH and CDR2 LQKENI. J gave up 6 bases and V 3 bases, and 6 bases lay outside the gene matches. The V and J genes are TRBV18 and TRBJ2-2; the match to TRBD2 covers 8 bases. The specimen comprised peripheral blood, sampled on day 0 of AZD1222 vaccination. This clonotype originated in an adult in good health. The CDR3 DNA reads TGTGCCAGCTCACCCTTGCGGGGGGACCCCGGGGAGCTGTTTTTT. Residues: CASSPLRGDPGELFF.